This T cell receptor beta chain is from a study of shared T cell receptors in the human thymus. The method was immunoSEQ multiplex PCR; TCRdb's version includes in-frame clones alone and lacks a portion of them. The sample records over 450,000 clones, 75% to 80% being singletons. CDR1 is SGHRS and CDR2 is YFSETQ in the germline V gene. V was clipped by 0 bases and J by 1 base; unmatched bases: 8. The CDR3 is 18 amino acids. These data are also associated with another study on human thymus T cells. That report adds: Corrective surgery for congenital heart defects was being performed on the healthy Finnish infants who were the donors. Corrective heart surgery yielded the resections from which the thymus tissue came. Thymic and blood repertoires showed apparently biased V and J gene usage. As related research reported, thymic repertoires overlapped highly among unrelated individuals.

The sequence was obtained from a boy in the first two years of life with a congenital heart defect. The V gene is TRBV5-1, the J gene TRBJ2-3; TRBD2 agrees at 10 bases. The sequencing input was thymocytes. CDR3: CASSLAGAGGWGTDTQYF. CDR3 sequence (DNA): TGCGCCAGCAGCTTGGCCGGAGCGGGAGGGTGGGGCACAGATACGCAGTATTTT.